The clone carrying this TCR beta chain was seen repeatedly, ten times or more. The data were taken from a study of T-cell reconstitution after alpha-beta-depleted transplantation in children. The CDR3 consists of 13 residues. V shed 1 base and J shed 2 bases, with 4 bases lying between them. Germline assignment: CDR1 SGDLS and CDR2 YYNGEE. Unique molecular identifiers tagged the TCRbeta library. TCRdb recomputed calls from the PCR reads with MiXCR, one row per CDR3 protein. The repertoire includes 190,000 or so distinct CDR3 sequences, more than 6.5% of them detected once, and 3% to 3.5% sits in the top ten.

Source: PBMCs from the stem cell graft donor, taken from the stem cell graft. The rearrangement joins TRBV9 to TRBJ2-1, with D hard to call. The TCR comes from a human donor who donated a stem cell graft to a child with Wiskott-Aldrich syndrome. CDR3 DNA sequence: TGTGCCAGCAGCGTACGCGCCTACAATGAGCAGTTCTTC. It encodes CASSVRAYNEQFF.